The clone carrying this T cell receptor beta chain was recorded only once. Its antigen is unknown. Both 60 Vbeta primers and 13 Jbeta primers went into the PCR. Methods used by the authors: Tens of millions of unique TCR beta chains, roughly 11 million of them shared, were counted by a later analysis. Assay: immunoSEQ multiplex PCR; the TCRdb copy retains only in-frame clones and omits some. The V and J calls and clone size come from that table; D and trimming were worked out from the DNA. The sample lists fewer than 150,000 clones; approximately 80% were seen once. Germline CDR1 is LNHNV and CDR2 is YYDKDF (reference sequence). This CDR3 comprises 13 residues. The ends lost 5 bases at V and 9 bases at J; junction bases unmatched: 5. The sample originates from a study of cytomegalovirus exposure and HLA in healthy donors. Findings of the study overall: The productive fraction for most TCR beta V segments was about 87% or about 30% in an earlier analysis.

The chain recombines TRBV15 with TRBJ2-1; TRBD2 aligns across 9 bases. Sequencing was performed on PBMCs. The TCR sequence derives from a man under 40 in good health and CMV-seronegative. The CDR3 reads CATSVGLAAEQFF. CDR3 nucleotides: TGTGCCACCAGCGTGGGACTAGCAGCTGAGCAGTTCTTC.